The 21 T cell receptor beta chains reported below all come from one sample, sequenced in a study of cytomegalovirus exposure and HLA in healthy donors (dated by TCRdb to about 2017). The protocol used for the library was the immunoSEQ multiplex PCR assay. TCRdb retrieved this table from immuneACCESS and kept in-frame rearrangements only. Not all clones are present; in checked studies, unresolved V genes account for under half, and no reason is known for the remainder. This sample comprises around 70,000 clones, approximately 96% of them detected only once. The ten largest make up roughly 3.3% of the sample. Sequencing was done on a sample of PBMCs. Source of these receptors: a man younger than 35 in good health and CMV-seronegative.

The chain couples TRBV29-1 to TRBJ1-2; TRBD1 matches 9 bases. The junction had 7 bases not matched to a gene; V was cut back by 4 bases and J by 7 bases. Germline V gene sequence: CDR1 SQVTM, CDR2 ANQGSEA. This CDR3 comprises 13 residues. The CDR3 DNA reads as TGCAGCGTTGGGGGGACAGGGTTGGGTGGCTACACCTTC. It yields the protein CSVGGTGLGGYTF.

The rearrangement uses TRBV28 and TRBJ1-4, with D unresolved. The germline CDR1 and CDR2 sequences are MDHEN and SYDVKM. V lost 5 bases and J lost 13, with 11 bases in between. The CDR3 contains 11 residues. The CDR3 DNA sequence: TGTGCCAGCAGTGAACGACTCGGACTGTTTTTT. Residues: CASSERLGLFF.

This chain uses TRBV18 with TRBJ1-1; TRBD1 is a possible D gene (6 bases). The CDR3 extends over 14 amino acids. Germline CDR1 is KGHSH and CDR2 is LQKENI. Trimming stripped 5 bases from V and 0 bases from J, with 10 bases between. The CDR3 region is CASSSQGMNTEAFF. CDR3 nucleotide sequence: TGTGCCAGCTCATCGCAGGGGATGAACACTGAAGCTTTCTTT.

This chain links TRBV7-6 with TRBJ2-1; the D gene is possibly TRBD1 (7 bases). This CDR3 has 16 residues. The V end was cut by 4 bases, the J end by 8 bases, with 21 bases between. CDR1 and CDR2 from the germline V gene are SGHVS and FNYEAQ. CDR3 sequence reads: CASSSSGQYWGDEQFF. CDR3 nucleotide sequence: TGTGCCAGCAGCTCATCGGGACAGTACTGGGGGGATGAGCAGTTCTTC.

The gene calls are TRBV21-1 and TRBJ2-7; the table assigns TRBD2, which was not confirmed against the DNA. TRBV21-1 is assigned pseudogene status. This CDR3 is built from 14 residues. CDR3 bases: TGTGCCAGCAGGGAGGACTGCAACCTTTACGAGCAGTACTTC. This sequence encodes CASREDCNLYEQYF.

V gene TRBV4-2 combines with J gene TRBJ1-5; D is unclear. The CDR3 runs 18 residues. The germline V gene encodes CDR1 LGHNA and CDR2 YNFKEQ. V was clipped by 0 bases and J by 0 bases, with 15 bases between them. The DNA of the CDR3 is TGTGCCAGCAGCCAAGATCCTTTACTAGCGGATAGCAATCAGCCCCAGCATTTT. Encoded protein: CASSQDPLLADSNQPQHF.

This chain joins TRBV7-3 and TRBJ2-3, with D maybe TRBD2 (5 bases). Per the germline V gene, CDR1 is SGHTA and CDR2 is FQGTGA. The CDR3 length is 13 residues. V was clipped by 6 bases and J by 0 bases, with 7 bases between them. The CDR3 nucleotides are TGTGCCAGCAGTTGGACTAGCACAGATACGCAGTATTTT. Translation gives CASSWTSTDTQYF.

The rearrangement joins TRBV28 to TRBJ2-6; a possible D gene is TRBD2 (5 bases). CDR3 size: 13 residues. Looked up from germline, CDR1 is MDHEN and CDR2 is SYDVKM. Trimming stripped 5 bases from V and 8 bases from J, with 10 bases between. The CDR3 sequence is CASSQEVPNVLTF. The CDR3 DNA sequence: TGTGCCAGCAGTCAGGAGGTCCCCAACGTCCTGACTTTC.

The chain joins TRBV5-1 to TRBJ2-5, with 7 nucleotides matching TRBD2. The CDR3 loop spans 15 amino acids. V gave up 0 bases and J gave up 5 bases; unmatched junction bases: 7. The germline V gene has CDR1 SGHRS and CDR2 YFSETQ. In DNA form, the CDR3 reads TGCGCCAGCAGCTTGGGGGCTAGCGGAGGGGAGACCCAGTACTTC. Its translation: CASSLGASGGETQYF. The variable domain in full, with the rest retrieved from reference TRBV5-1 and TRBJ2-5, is KAGVTQTPRYLIKTRGQQVTLSCSPISGHRSVSWYQQTPGQGLQFLFEYFSETQRNKGNFPGRFSGRQFSNSRSEMNVSTLELGDSALYLCASSLGASGGETQYFGPGTRLLVL.

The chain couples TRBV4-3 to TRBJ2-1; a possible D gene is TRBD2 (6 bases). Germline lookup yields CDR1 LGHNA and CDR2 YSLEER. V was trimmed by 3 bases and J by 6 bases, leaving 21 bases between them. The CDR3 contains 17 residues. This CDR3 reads CASSQDLIPGLFNEQFF. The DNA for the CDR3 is TGCGCCAGCAGCCAGGACTTAATTCCGGGACTCTTCAATGAGCAGTTCTTC.

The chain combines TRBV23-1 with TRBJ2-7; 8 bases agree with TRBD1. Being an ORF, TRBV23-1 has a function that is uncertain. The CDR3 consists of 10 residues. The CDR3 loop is CGQGLYEQYF. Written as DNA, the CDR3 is TGCGGACAGGGGCTCTACGAGCAGTACTTC.

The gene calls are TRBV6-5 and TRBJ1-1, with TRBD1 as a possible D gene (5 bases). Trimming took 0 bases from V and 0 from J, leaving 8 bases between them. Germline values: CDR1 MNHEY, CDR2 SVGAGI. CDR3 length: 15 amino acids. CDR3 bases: TGTGCCAGCAGTTACTCCGGGGGATTGAACACTGAAGCTTTCTTT. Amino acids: CASSYSGGLNTEAFF.

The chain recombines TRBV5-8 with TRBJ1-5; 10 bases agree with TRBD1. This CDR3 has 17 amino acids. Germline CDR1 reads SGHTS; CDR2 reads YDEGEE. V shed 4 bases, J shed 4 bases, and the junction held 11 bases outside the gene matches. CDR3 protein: CASSPVDRGLRNQPQHF. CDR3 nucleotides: TGTGCCAGCAGCCCGGTAGACAGGGGGCTACGGAATCAGCCCCAGCATTTT. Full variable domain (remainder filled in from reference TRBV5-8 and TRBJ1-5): EAGVTQSPTHLIKTRGQQATLRCSPISGHTSVYWYQQALGLGLQFLLWYDEGEERNRGNFPPRFSGRQFPNYSSELNVNALELEDSALYLCASSPVDRGLRNQPQHFGDGTRLSIL.

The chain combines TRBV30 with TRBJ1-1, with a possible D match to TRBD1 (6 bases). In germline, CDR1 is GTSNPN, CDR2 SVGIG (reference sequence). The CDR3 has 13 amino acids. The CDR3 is CALGGAGDTEAFF. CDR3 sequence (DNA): TGTGCTTTAGGGGGGGCTGGTGACACTGAAGCTTTCTTT.

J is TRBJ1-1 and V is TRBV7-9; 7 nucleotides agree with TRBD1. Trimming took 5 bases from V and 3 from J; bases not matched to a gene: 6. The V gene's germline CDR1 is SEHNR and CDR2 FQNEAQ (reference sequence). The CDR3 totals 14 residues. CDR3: CASSNARGDTEAFF. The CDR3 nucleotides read TGTGCCAGCAGCAATGCCAGGGGGGACACTGAAGCTTTCTTT. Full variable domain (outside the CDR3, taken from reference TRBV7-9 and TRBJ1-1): DTGVSQNPRHKITKRGQNVTFRCDPISEHNRLYWYRQTLGQGPEFLTYFQNEAQLEKSRLLSDRFSAERPKGSFSTLEIQRTEQGDSAMYLCASSNARGDTEAFFGQGTRLTVV.

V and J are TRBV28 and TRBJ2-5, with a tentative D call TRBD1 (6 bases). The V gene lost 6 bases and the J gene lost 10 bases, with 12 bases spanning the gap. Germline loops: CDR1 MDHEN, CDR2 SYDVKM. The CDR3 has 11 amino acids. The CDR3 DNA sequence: TGTGCCAGCAGCCAACAGGGTTTCCAGTACTTC. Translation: CASSQQGFQYF.

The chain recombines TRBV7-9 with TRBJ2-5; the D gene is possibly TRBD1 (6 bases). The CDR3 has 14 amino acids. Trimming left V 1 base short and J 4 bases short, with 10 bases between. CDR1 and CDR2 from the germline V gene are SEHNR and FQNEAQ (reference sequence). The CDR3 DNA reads TGTGCCAGCAGCTTAGTTCAGGGGAGAGAGACCCAGTACTTC. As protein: CASSLVQGRETQYF.

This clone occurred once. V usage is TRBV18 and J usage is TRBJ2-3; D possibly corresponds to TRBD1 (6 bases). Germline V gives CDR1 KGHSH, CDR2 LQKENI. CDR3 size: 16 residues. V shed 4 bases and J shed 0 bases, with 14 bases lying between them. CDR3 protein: CASSQDRQASTDTQYF. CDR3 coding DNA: TGTGCCAGCTCACAGGACAGACAAGCTAGCACAGATACGCAGTATTTT.

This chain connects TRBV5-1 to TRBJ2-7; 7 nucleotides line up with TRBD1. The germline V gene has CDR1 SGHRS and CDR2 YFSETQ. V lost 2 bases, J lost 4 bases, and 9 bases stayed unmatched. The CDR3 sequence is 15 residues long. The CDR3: CASSFHSGGWYEQYF. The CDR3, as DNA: TGCGCCAGCAGCTTTCATTCAGGGGGTTGGTACGAGCAGTACTTC.

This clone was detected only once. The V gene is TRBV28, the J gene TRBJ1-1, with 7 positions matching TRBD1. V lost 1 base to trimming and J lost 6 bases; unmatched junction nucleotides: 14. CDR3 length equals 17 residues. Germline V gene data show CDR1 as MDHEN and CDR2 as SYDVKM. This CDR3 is CASSLSGTENGWPEAFF. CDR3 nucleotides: TGTGCCAGCAGTTTATCTGGGACAGAAAATGGTTGGCCTGAAGCTTTCTTT. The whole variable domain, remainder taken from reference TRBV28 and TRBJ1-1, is DVKVTQSSRYLVKRTGEKVFLECVQDMDHENMFWYRQDPGLGLRLIYFSYDVKMKEKGDIPEGYSVSREKKERFSLILESASTNQTSMYLCASSLSGTENGWPEAFFGQGTRLTVV.

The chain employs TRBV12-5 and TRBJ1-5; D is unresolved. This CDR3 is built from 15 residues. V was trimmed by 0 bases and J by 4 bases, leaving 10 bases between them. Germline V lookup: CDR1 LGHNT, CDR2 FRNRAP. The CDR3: CASGLVPGGNQPQHF. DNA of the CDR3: TGTGCTAGTGGTTTGGTACCCGGAGGGAATCAGCCCCAGCATTTT.